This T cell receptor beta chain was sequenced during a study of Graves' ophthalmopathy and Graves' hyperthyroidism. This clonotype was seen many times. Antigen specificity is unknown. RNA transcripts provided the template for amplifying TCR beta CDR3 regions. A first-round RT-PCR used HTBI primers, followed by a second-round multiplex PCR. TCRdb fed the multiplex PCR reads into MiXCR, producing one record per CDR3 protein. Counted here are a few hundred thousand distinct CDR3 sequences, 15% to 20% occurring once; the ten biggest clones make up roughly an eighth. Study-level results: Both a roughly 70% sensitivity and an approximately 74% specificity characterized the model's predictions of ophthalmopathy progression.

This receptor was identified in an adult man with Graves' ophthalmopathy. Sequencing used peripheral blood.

This CDR3 is CASREGAYSRYEQYF. The DNA of the CDR3 is TGCGCCAGCAGGGAGGGAGCATATTCAAGGTACGAGCAGTACTTC. The V call is TRBV5-1, the J call TRBJ2-7, with D tentatively TRBD2 (6 bases). This CDR3 has 15 residues. CDR1 and CDR2 from the germline V gene are SGHRS and YFSETQ. Trimming left V 5 bases short and J 4 bases short, with 19 bases between.